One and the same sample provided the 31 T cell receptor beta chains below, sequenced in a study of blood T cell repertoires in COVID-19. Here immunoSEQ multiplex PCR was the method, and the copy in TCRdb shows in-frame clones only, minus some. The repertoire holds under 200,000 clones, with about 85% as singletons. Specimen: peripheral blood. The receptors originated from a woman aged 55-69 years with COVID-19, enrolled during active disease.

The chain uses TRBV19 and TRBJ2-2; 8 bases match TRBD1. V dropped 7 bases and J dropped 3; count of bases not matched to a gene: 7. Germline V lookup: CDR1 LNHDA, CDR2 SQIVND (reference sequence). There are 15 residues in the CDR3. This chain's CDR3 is CASKRTGRDTGELFF. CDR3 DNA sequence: TGTGCCAGTAAAAGGACAGGGCGAGACACCGGGGAGCTGTTTTTT.

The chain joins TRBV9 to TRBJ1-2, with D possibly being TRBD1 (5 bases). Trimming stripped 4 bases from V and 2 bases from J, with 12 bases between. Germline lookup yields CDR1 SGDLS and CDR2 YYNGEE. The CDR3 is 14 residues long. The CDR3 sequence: CASSPQGTNYGYTF. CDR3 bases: TGTGCCAGCAGCCCTCAGGGAACCAACTATGGCTACACCTTC.

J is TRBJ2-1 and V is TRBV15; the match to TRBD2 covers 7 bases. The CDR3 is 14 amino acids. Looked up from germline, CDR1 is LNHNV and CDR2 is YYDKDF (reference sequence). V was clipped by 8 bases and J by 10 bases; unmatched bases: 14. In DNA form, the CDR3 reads TGTGCCACCTCACTAGCGCGACAGACGGACGAGCAGTTCTTC. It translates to CATSLARQTDEQFF.

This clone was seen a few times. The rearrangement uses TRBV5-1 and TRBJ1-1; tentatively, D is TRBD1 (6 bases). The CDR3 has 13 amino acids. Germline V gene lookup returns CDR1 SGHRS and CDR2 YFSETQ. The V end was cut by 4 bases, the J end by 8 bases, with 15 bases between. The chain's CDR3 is CASSTRTEGEAFF. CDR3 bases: TGCGCCAGCAGCACAAGGACAGAGGGGGAAGCTTTCTTT.

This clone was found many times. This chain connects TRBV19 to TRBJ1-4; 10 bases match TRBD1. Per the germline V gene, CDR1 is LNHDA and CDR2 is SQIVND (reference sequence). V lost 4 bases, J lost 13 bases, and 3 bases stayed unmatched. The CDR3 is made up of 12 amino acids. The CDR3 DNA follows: TGTGCCAGTAGTACCTGGACAGGGGGACTGTTTTTT. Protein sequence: CASSTWTGGLFF.

The DNA for the CDR3 is TGTGCCAGCAGCTCGTATCAGCCCCAGCATTTT. It yields the protein CASSSYQPQHF. V is TRBV11-3 and J is TRBJ1-5, with D unclear. The CDR3 spans 11 residues. Trimming left V 4 bases short and J 5 bases short, with 3 bases between. The germline gives CDR1 SGHNT, CDR2 YENEEA.

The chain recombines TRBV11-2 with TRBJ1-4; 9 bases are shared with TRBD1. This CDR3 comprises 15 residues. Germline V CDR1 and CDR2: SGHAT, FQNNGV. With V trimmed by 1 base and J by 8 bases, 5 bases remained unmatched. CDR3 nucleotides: TGTGCCAGCAGCTTAGGGGGACAGGGAGGCGAAAAACTGTTTTTT. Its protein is CASSLGGQGGEKLFF.

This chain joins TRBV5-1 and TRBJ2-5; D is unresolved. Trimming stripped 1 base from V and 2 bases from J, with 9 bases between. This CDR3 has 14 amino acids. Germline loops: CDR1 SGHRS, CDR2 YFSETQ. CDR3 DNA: TGCGCCAGCAGCTTGATACAGCAACAAGAGACCCAGTACTTC. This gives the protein CASSLIQQQETQYF.

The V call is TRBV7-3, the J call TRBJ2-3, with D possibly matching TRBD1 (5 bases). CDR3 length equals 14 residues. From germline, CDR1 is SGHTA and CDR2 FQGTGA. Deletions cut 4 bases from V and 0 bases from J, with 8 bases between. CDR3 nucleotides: TGTGCCAGCAGCTCGACAGTCAGCACAGATACGCAGTATTTT. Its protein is CASSSTVSTDTQYF.

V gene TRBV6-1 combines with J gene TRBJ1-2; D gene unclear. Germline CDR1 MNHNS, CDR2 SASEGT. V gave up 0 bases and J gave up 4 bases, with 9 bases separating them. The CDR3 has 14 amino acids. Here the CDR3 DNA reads TGTGCCAGCAGTGAAGCGGCAGGCAGCTATGGCTACACCTTC. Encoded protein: CASSEAAGSYGYTF.

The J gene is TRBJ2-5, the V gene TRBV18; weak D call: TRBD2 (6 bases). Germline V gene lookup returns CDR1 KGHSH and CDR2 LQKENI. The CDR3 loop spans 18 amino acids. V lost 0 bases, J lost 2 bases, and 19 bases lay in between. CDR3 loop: CASSPPRGSFAGQETQYF. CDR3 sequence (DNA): TGTGCCAGCTCACCACCGCGTGGAAGTTTCGCGGGGCAAGAGACCCAGTACTTC.

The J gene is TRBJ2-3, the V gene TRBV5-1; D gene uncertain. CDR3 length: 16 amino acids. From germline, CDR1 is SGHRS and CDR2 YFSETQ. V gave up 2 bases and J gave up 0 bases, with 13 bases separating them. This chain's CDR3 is CASSFGLRSSTDTQYF. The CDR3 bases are TGCGCCAGCAGCTTTGGGCTCCGATCTAGCACAGATACGCAGTATTTT.

In nucleotides, the CDR3 is TGTGCCAGCAGCTTAGACCTAGCGGGAGGGCCAGAGACCCAGTACTTC. Its protein product is CASSLDLAGGPETQYF. V gene TRBV7-8 combines with J gene TRBJ2-5; 12 nucleotides align to TRBD2. This CDR3 has 16 residues. The V and J ends lost 1 base and 4 bases, in that order; junction bases with no gene match: 4. Germline CDR1 is SGHVS and CDR2 is FQNEAQ.

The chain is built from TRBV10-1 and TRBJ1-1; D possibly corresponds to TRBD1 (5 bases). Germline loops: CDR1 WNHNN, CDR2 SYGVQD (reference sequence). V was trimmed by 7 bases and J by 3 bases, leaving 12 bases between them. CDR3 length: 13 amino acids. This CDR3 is CASKGPADTEAFF. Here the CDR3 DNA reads TGCGCCAGCAAGGGGCCGGCAGACACTGAAGCTTTCTTT.

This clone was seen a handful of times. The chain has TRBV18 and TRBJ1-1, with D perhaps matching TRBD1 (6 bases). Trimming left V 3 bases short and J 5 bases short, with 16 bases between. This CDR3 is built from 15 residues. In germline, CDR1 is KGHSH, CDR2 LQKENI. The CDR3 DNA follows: TGTGCCAGCTCACCTACGACAGGAATAAGGACTGAAGCTTTCTTT. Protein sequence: CASSPTTGIRTEAFF.

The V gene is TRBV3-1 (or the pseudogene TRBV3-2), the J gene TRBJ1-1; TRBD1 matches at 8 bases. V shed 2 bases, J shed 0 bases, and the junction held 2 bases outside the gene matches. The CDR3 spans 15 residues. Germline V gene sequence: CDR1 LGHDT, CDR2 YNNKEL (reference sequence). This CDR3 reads CASSQRTGMNTEAFF. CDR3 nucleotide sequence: TGTGCCAGCAGCCAACGGACAGGGATGAACACTGAAGCTTTCTTT.

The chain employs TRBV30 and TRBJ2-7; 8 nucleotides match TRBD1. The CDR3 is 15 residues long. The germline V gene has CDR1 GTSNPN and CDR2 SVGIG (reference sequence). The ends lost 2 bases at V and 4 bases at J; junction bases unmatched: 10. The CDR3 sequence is CAWSPAGDRLYEQYV. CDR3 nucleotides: TGTGCCTGGAGTCCCGCCGGGGACAGGCTATACGAGCAGTACGTC.

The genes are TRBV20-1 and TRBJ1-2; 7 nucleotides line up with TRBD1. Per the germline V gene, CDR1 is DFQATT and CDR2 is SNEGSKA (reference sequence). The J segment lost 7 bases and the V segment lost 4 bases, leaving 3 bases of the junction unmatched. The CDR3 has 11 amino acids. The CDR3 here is CSAKGAGGYTF. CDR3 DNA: TGCAGTGCTAAGGGGGCAGGTGGCTACACCTTC.

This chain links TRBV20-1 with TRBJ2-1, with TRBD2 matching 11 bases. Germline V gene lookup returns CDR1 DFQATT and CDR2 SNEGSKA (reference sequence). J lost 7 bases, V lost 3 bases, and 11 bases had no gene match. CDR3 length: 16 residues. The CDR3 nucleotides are TGCAGTGCTAGTAAGCCTAGCGGGGGGCCGTGGAATGAGCAGTTCTTC. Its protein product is CSASKPSGGPWNEQFF.

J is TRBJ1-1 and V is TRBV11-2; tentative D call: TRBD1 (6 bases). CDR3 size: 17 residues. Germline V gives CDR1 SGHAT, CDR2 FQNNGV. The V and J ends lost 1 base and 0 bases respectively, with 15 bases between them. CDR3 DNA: TGTGCCAGCAGCTTAGGAGGGGGTAGACGGATGAACACTGAAGCTTTCTTT. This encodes CASSLGGGRRMNTEAFF. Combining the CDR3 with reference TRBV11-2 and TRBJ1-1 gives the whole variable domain EAGVAQSPRYKIIEKRQSVAFWCNPISGHATLYWYQQILGQGPKLLIQFQNNGVVDDSQLPKDRFSAERLKGVDSTLKIQPAKLEDSAVYLCASSLGGGRRMNTEAFFGQGTRLTVV.

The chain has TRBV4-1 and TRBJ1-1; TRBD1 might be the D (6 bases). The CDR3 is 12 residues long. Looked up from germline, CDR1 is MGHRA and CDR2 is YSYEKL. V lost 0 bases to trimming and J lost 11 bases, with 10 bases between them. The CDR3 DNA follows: TGCGCCAGCAGCCAAGATGTGGGGGCCGCTTTCTTT. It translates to CASSQDVGAAFF.

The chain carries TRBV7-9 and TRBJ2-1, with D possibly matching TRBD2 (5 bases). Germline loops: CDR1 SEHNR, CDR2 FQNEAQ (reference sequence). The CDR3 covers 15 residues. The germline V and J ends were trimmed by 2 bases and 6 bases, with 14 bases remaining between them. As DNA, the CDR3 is TGTGCCAGCAGCTTAACCTCCCCGGGGTCCAATGAGCAGTTCTTC. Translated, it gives CASSLTSPGSNEQFF.

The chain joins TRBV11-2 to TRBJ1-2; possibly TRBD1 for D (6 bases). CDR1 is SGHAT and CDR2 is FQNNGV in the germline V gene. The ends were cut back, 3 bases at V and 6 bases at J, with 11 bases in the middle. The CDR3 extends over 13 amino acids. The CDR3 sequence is CASSFGGGDGYTF. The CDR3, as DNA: TGTGCCAGCAGCTTCGGTGGGGGCGATGGCTACACCTTC.

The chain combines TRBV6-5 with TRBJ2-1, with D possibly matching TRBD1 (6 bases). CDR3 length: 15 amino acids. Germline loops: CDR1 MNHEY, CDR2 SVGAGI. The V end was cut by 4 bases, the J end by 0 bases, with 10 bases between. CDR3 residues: CASSFGDNSYNEQFF. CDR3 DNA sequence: TGTGCCAGCAGTTTCGGGGACAACTCCTACAATGAGCAGTTCTTC.

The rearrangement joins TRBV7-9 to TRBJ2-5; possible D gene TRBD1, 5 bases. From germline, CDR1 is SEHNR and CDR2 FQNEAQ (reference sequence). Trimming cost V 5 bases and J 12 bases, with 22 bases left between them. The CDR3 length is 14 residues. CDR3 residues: CASSPPGQGGLKYF. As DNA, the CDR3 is TGTGCCAGCAGCCCTCCGGGCCAGGGCGGCCTAAAGTACTTC. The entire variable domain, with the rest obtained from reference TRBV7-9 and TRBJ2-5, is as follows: DTGVSQNPRHKITKRGQNVTFRCDPISEHNRLYWYRQTLGQGPEFLTYFQNEAQLEKSRLLSDRFSAERPKGSFSTLEIQRTEQGDSAMYLCASSPPGQGGLKYFGPGTRLLVL.

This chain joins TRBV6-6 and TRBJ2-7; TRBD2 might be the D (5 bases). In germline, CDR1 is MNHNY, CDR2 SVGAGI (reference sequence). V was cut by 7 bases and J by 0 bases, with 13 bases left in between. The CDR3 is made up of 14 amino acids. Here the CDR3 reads CASTPDSSSYEQYF. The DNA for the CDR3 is TGTGCCAGCACCCCGGACTCGAGCTCCTACGAGCAGTACTTC.

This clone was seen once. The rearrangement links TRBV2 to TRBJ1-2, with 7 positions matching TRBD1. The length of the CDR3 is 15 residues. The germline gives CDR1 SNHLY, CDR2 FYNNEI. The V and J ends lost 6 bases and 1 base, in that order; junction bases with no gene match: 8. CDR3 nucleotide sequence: TGTGCCAGCAGCAAACAGGGACAGAGTAACTATGGCTACACCTTC. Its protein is CASSKQGQSNYGYTF. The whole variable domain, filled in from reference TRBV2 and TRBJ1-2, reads EPEVTQTPSHQVTQMGQEVILRCVPISNHLYFYWYRQILGQKVEFLVSFYNNEISEKSEIFDDQFSVERPDGSNFTLKIRSTKLEDSAMYFCASSKQGQSNYGYTFGSGTRLTVV.

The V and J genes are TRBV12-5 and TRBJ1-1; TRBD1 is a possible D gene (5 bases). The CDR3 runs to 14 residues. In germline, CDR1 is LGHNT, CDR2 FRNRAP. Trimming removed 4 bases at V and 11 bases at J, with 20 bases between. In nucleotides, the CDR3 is TGTGCTAGTGGTTCTCAGGGCAACCAGTTTGGGGCTTTCTTT. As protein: CASGSQGNQFGAFF.

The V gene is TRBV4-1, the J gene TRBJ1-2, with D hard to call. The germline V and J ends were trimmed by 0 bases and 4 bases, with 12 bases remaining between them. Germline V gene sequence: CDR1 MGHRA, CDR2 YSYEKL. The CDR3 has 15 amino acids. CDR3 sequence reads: CASSQESRGGYGYTF. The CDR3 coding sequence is TGCGCCAGCAGCCAAGAATCCAGAGGAGGCTATGGCTACACCTTC.

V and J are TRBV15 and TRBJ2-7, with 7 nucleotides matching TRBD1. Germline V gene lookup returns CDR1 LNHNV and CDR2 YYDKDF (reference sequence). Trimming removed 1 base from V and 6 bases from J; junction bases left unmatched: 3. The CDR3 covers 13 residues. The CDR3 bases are TGTGCCACCAGCAGAGTTACAGGGGCCGAGCAGTACGTC. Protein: CATSRVTGAEQYV.

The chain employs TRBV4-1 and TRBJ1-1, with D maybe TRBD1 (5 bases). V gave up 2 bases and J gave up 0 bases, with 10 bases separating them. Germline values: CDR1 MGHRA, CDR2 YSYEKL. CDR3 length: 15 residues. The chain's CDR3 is CASSQIGGVNTEAFF. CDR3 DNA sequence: TGCGCCAGCAGCCAAATCGGGGGGGTGAACACTGAAGCTTTCTTT.